A selection of T cell receptor beta chains follows, all from one sample in a study of cytomegalovirus exposure and HLA in healthy donors. TCRdb's table, derived via immunoSEQ multiplex PCR, lists solely in-frame clones and lacks some. The ten most abundant clones cover 3.5% to 4% of a sample with approximately 80,000 clones. Sequencing was performed on PBMCs. These receptors originate from a man between 18 and 29 years old in good health and CMV-seropositive. Both conserved end residues are part of each CDR3. The order of the fields is CDR3 length, J gene, V gene, CDR3 protein.

len: 15; j_gene: TRBJ1-6; v_gene: TRBV6-1; CDR3aa: CASSPWTGGNSPLHF
len: 19; j_gene: TRBJ2-3; v_gene: TRBV10-3; CDR3aa: CAISGPGFGGAFSTDTQYF
len: 16; j_gene: TRBJ2-7; v_gene: TRBV27; CDR3aa: CASSSYAESLSYEQYF
len: 16; j_gene: TRBJ2-7; v_gene: TRBV4-2; CDR3aa: CASSLTPGDGPYEQYF
len: 16; j_gene: TRBJ2-2; v_gene: TRBV5-1; CDR3aa: CASSWKTGGDTGELFF
len: 17; j_gene: TRBJ2-2; v_gene: TRBV11-2; CDR3aa: CASSLYYEGTNTGELFF
len: 15; j_gene: TRBJ1-6; v_gene: TRBV5-1; CDR3aa: CASSLGGIPPSPLHF
len: 14; j_gene: TRBJ2-7; v_gene: TRBV5-4; CDR3aa: CASSLRSSSYEQYF
len: 14; j_gene: TRBJ2-7; v_gene: TRBV28; CDR3aa: CASSKDRVTYEQYF
len: 17; j_gene: TRBJ1-4; v_gene: TRBV18; CDR3aa: CASSRSGQGVIGEKLFF
len: 15; j_gene: TRBJ2-7; v_gene: TRBV9; CDR3aa: CASSLYRDSHYEQYF
len: 15; j_gene: TRBJ2-5; v_gene: TRBV28; CDR3aa: CASNRDRAFQETQYF
len: 13; j_gene: TRBJ1-1; v_gene: TRBV6-1; CDR3aa: CASWGGTYTEAFF
len: 17; j_gene: TRBJ1-4; v_gene: TRBV5-8; CDR3aa: CASSFGQTGATNEKLFF
len: 17; j_gene: TRBJ1-3; v_gene: TRBV11-3; CDR3aa: CASSNPGTGKTGNTIYF
len: 15; j_gene: TRBJ1-2; v_gene: TRBV6-5; CDR3aa: CASSYSAGATYGYTF